The rows below give T cell receptor beta chains drawn from one sample of a study of T cell responses to AZD1222 COVID-19 vaccine. The data were produced by immunoSEQ multiplex PCR, yet TCRdb's version contains in-frame clones alone and is incomplete. The table shows tens of thousands of clones, with roughly 75% occurring only once. This material consisted of peripheral blood, taken on day 0 of AZD1222 vaccination. The receptors originated from an adult in good health. Both conserved end residues are part of each CDR3. A D gene is named only where the DNA matches it firmly. Not every row has a clone size; where given, it reads once, few, many or a size class.

CDR3 DNA	CDR3 protein	D gene	clone size	V gene	J gene
TGTGCCAGCAGCCAAGACGACAGAAGGTCACCCCTCCACTTT	CASSQDDRRSPLHF	.	.	TRBV3-1/TRBV3-2	TRBJ1-6
TGTGCCAGCAACCGTGTAGGGACAGAAGCTTTCTTT	CASNRVGTEAFF	.	.	TRBV6-5	TRBJ1-1
TGTGCCAGCAGTTCCCAAGCCCTGACAGGCTCTGGAAACACCATATATTTT	CASSSQALTGSGNTIYF	.	.	TRBV28	TRBJ1-3
TGTGCCAGCAGGATAAGGAGTCGGAATGGCTACACCTTC	CASRIRSRNGYTF	.	few	TRBV2	TRBJ1-2
TGTGCCAGCAGTTCGACCGGGACAGGGGGATACGAGCAGTACTTC	CASSSTGTGGYEQYF	TRBD1	.	TRBV28	TRBJ2-7
TGTGCCTGGAGGCAGGCAGGCGTGAACACTGAAGCTTTCTTT	CAWRQAGVNTEAFF	.	.	TRBV30	TRBJ1-1
TGTGCCAGCAGTGACAGGGACACTGAAGCTTTCTTT	CASSDRDTEAFF	.	.	TRBV2	TRBJ1-1
TGTGCCAGCAGCCAAGCCGGGGGTACTGGAAACACCATATATTTT	CASSQAGGTGNTIYF	.	.	TRBV4-2	TRBJ1-3
TGTGCCAGCAGCCAAGGGGGTGGCAATGAGCAGTTCTTC	CASSQGGGNEQFF	.	.	TRBV3-1/TRBV3-2	TRBJ2-1
TGTGCCAGTAGTATCGGGACAGGGGGTCTGGTAAACACTGAAGCTTTCTTT	CASSIGTGGLVNTEAFF	TRBD1	.	TRBV19	TRBJ1-1
TGTGCCAGCAGCTTAGATGGGTTGGGCGGGAATCAGCCCCAGCATTTT	CASSLDGLGGNQPQHF	.	few	TRBV11-2	TRBJ1-5
TGCGCCAGCAGCTTGGGCGGGACTAGCGGGGGAGAGACCCAGTACTTC	CASSLGGTSGGETQYF	TRBD2	.	TRBV5-1	TRBJ2-5
TGTGCCAGTAGCCGGAATCCTGCGAACACCGGGGAGCTGTTTTTT	CASSRNPANTGELFF	.	.	TRBV19	TRBJ2-2
TGTGCCAGCAGCCAAGAAGACCCCCCCCAGGGACCCACTAGGTATGGCTACACCTTC	CASSQEDPPQGPTRYGYTF	.	.	TRBV3-1/TRBV3-2	TRBJ1-2
TGTGCCAGCAGTTACGGAATACCCGACAGGGGAAATGGCTACACCTTC	CASSYGIPDRGNGYTF	TRBD1	.	TRBV6-6	TRBJ1-2
TGCGCCAGCAGCGTTAGCACAGATACGCAGTATTTT	CASSVSTDTQYF	.	.	TRBV5-1	TRBJ2-3
TGTGCCAGCAGTTACTCGACTAGCGGGGGGTACAATGAGCAGTTCTTC	CASSYSTSGGYNEQFF	TRBD2	.	TRBV6-5	TRBJ2-1
TGCGCCAGCAGCTTGGTCGCATCGGCTAATGAAAAACTGTTTTTT	CASSLVASANEKLFF	.	.	TRBV5-1	TRBJ1-4
TGTGCCAGCAGTACAGGGGCTGCCCAGTACTTC	CASSTGAAQYF	TRBD1	.	TRBV28	TRBJ2-5
TGTGCCAGCAGCTTCAGGACAGCTAGAGCTTTCTTT	CASSFRTARAFF	.	few	TRBV5-6	TRBJ1-1
TGCAGCGGGAGGGTTTCCTACAATGAGCAGTTCTTC	CSGRVSYNEQFF	.	.	TRBV29-1	TRBJ2-1
TGTGCCAGTGGTCCCGGGACAGGGGCCGTTGAGCAGTTCTTC	CASGPGTGAVEQFF	TRBD1	few	TRBV19	TRBJ2-1
TGTGCCATCAGAAACAGGGACGTTAGGGATGAAAAACTGTTTTTT	CAIRNRDVRDEKLFF	.	few	TRBV10-3	TRBJ1-4
TGTGCCACCAGCCCGATCGAGGGATTAAGGAACTATGGCTACACCTTC	CATSPIEGLRNYGYTF	.	.	TRBV15	TRBJ1-2
TGTGCCAGCAGCGTAGCGACAGGGGGGTTATCGAACACTGAAGCTTTCTTT	CASSVATGGLSNTEAFF	TRBD1	.	TRBV9	TRBJ1-1
TGTGCCAGCAGTCCCCTTAGCGTCTGGAACACCGGGGAGCTGTTTTTT	CASSPLSVWNTGELFF	.	few	TRBV28	TRBJ2-2
TGTGCCAGCAGTTACTCGGACCCGGGGGACACCGGGGAGCTGTTTTTT	CASSYSDPGDTGELFF	.	.	TRBV6-5	TRBJ2-2